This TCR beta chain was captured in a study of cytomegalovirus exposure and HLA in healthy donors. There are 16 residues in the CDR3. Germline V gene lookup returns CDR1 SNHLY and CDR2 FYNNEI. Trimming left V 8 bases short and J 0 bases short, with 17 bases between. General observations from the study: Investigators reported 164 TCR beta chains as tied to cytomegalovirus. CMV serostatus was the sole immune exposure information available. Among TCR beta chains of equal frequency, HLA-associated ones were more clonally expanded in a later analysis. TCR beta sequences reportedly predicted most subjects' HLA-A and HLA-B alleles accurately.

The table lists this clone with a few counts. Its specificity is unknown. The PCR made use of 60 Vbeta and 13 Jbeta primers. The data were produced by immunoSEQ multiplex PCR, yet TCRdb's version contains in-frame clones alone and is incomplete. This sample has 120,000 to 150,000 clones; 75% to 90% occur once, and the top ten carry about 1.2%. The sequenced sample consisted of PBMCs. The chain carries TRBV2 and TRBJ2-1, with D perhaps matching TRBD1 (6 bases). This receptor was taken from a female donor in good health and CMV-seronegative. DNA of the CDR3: TGTGCCAGCCAGGTGGACAGAACCCTCTCCTACAATGAGCAGTTCTTC. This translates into CASQVDRTLSYNEQFF.